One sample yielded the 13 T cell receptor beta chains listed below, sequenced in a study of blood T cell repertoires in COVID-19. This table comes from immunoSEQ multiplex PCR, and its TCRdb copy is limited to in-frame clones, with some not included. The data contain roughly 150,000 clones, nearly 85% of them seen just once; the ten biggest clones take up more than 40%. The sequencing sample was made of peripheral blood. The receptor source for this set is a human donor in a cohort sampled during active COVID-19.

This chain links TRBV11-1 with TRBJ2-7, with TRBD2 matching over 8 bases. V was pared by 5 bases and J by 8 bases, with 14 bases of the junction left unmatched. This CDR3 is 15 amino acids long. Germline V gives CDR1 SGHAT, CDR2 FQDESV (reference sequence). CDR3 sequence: CASSLHLAGGRKQYF. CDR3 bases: TGTGCCAGCAGCCTACACCTAGCGGGCGGTAGAAAGCAGTACTTC.

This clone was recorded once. The CDR3 DNA sequence: TGTGCCACCAGTTCTAACAGGGGGCATGAGCAGTTCTTC. Its translation is CATSSNRGHEQFF. This chain connects TRBV24-1 to TRBJ2-1, with 9 nucleotides matching TRBD1. The CDR3 has 13 amino acids. J gave up 8 bases and V 6 bases, and 4 bases lay outside the gene matches. CDR1 KGHDR and CDR2 SFDVKD come from the germline V gene.

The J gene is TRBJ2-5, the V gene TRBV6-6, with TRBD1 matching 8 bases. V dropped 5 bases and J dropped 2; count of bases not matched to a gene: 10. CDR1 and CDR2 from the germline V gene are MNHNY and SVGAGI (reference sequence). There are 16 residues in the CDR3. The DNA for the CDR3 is TGTGCCAGCAGTCGAGGACAGGGAGGCACGCAAGAGACCCAGTACTTC. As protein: CASSRGQGGTQETQYF.

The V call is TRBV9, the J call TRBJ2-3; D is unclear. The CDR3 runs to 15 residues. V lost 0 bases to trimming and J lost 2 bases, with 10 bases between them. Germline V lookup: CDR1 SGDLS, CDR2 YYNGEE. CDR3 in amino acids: CASSVGPRNTDTQYF. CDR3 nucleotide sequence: TGTGCCAGCAGCGTAGGACCCAGGAACACAGATACGCAGTATTTT.

The CDR3 sequence is CASSPGQATDTQYF. DNA for the CDR3: TGTGCCAGCAGCCCGGGACAGGCAACAGATACGCAGTATTTT. The chain carries TRBV21-1 and TRBJ2-3; TRBD1, the table's D call, lacks a check against the DNA. TRBV21-1 is a documented pseudogene. CDR3 length: 14 amino acids.

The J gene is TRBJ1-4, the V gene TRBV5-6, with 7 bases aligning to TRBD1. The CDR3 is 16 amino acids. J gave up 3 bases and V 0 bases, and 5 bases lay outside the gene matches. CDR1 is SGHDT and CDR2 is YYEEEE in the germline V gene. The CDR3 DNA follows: TGTGCCAGCAGCTTGGACAGGGGCTCGTCTAATGAAAAACTGTTTTTT. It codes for CASSLDRGSSNEKLFF. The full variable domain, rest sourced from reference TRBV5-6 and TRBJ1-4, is DAGVTQSPTHLIKTRGQQVTLRCSPKSGHDTVSWYQQALGQGPQFIFQYYEEEERQRGNFPDRFSGHQFPNYSSELNVNALLLGDSALYLCASSLDRGSSNEKLFFGSGTQLSVL.

CDR3 bases: TGTGCCAGCACCCGGGACACCGGGGAGCTGTTTTTT. Protein: CASTRDTGELFF. The chain combines TRBV6-6 with TRBJ2-2; D gene uncertain. Germline lookup yields CDR1 MNHNY and CDR2 SVGAGI (reference sequence). The CDR3 runs to 12 residues. With 7 bases removed from V and 3 bases from J, the gap between germline ends came to 6 bases.

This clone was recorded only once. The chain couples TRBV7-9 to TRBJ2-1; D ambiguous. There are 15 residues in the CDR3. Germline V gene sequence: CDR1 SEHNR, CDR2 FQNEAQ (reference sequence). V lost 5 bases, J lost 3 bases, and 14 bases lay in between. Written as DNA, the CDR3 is TGTGCCAGCAGCCCCCCCGGTGCTGTCTACAATGAGCAGTTCTTC. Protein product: CASSPPGAVYNEQFF.

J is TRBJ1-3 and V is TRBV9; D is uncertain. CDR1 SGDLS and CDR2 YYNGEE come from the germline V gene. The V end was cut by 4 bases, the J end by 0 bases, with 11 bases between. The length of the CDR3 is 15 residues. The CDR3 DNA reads TGTGCCAGCAGCACCCCGGGGAGCTCTGGAAACACCATATATTTT. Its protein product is CASSTPGSSGNTIYF.

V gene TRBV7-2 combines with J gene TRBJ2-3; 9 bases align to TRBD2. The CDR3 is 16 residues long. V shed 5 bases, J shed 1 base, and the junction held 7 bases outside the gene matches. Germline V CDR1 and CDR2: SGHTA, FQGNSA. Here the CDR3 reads CASSQGIAGGTDTQYF. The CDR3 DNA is TGTGCCAGCAGCCAGGGGATAGCGGGGGGCACAGATACGCAGTATTTT.

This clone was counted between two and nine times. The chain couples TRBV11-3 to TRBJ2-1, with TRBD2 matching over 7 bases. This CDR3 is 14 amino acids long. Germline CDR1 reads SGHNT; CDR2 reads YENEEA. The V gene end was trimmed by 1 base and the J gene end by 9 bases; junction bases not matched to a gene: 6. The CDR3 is CASSLGEGLGEQFF. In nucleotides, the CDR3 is TGTGCCAGCAGCTTAGGGGAGGGCCTAGGTGAGCAGTTCTTC.

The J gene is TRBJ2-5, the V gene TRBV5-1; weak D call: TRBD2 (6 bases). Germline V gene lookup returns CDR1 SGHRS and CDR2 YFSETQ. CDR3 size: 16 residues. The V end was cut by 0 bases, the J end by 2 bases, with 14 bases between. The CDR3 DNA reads TGCGCCAGCAGCTTGGCTGCGGGGACGGGGCAAGAGACCCAGTACTTC. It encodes CASSLAAGTGQETQYF.

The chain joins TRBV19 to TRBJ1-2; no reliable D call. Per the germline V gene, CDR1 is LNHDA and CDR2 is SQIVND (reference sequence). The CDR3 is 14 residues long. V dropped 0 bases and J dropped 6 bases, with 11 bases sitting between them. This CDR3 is CASSIDPQIHGYTF. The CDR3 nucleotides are TGTGCCAGTAGTATAGATCCTCAGATACATGGCTACACCTTC.